These 6 T cell receptor beta chains were all obtained from the same sample, sequenced in a study of shared clonotypes between healthy human individuals. Data came from immunoSEQ multiplex PCR; TCRdb stores just in-frame clones and leaves some out. There are some 1.5 million clones in the sample; 96% occur only once, and about 1.2% lies in the top ten. Sequences were obtained from naive CD4+ T cells sorted from blood. Subset here: CD45RA+ positively selected. Receptor source: a man aged 30-40 years in good health.

V is TRBV28 and J is TRBJ2-5, with D tentatively TRBD2 (6 bases). Trimming took 5 bases from V and 5 from J, leaving 18 bases between them. Germline CDR1 is MDHEN and CDR2 is SYDVKM. The CDR3 runs 15 residues. The CDR3 loop is CASSQNAGPGETQYF. CDR3 nucleotide sequence: TGTGCCAGCAGTCAGAACGCGGGGCCGGGGGAGACCCAGTACTTC.

The count of this clone is one. This chain joins TRBV7-2 and TRBJ1-4; 7 bases map to TRBD1. In germline, CDR1 is SGHTA, CDR2 FQGNSA. This CDR3 comprises 15 residues. Germline trimming cut 5 bases from V and 6 bases from J; bases unmatched to any gene: 9. The CDR3 DNA sequence: TGTGCCAGCAGCGCCCAGGACAGGTTATATGAAAAACTGTTTTTT. The encoded protein is CASSAQDRLYEKLFF. The variable domain in full, with the rest retrieved from reference TRBV7-2 and TRBJ1-4, is GAGVSQSPSNKVTEKGKDVELRCDPISGHTALYWYRQSLGQGLEFLIYFQGNSAPDKSGLPSDRFSAERTGGSVSTLTIQRTQQEDSAVYLCASSAQDRLYEKLFFGSGTQLSVL.

The chain is built from TRBV28 and TRBJ2-5, with a weak D call TRBD2 (6 bases). V gave up 6 bases and J gave up 0 bases, with 14 bases separating them. In germline, CDR1 is MDHEN, CDR2 SYDVKM. CDR3 length: 15 residues. DNA of the CDR3: TGTGCCAGCAGACGCCTACGGGACTACCAAGAGACCCAGTACTTC. It encodes CASRRLRDYQETQYF.

The V call is TRBV6-5, the J call TRBJ2-7; perhaps TRBD1 as D (5 bases). CDR3 size: 14 residues. Germline loops: CDR1 MNHEY, CDR2 SVGAGI. V shed 5 bases and J shed 0 bases, with 11 bases lying between them. CDR3 protein: CASSATASSYEQYF. CDR3 in DNA: TGTGCCAGCAGTGCGACAGCCAGCTCCTACGAGCAGTACTTC.

This clone has just one count. The gene calls are TRBV6-5 and TRBJ2-7; 12 nucleotides match TRBD2. With 0 bases clipped from V and 4 bases from J, the junction kept 4 bases outside the gene matches. CDR3 size: 16 residues. The germline CDR1 and CDR2 sequences are MNHEY and SVGAGI. DNA for the CDR3: TGTGCCAGCAGTTACTCGGGGCTAGCGGGAGGGTACGAGCAGTACTTC. Translation: CASSYSGLAGGYEQYF.

The chain uses TRBV7-2 and TRBJ2-7; D gene ambiguous. CDR3 length: 11 residues. V shed 3 bases and J shed 8 bases, with 8 bases lying between them. Germline CDR1 is SGHTA and CDR2 is FQGNSA. CDR3 amino acids: CASSFGLKQYF. Written as DNA, the CDR3 is TGTGCCAGCAGCTTTGGCCTTAAGCAGTACTTC. Together with reference TRBV7-2 and TRBJ2-7, the CDR3 gives the full variable domain: GAGVSQSPSNKVTEKGKDVELRCDPISGHTALYWYRQSLGQGLEFLIYFQGNSAPDKSGLPSDRFSAERTGGSVSTLTIQRTQQEDSAVYLCASSFGLKQYFGPGTRLTVT.